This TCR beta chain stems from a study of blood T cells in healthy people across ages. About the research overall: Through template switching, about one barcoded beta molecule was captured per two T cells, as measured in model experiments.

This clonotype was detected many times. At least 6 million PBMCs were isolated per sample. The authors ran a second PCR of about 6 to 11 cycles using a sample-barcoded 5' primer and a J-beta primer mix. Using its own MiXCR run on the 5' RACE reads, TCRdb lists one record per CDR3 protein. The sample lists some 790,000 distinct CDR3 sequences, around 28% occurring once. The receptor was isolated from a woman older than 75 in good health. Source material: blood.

Here the CDR3 reads CASSGAIHQETQYF. As DNA, the CDR3 is TGTGCCAGCTCAGGGGCGATTCATCAAGAGACCCAGTACTTC. The gene calls are TRBV6-1 and TRBJ2-5, with a possible D match to TRBD1 (6 bases). This CDR3 spans 14 amino acids. Germline loops: CDR1 MNHNS, CDR2 SASEGT. The ends were cut back, 8 bases at V and 2 bases at J, with 15 bases in the middle.